This T cell receptor (beta chain) came from a study of radiotherapy plus CTLA-4 blockade in lung cancer. Only in-frame clones appear in the TCRdb table, and some are missing; sequencing was by immunoSEQ multiplex PCR. The table has 60,000 to 70,000 clones, about four fifths seen once. The CDR3 runs to 14 residues. Germline V gene data show CDR1 as MNHEY and CDR2 as SMNVEV (reference sequence). V shed 4 bases and J 4 bases; nucleotides not matched to a gene: 3. The clonotype originates from a human donor with non-small cell lung cancer who had a partial response to radiotherapy plus ipilimumab. The sample in question was peripheral blood, obtained from a patient treated with radiotherapy plus ipilimumab. The chain couples TRBV27 to TRBJ2-7; 11 bases fit TRBD2. CDR3 residues: CASSSGLAVYEQYF. The CDR3 DNA reads TGTGCCAGCAGTTCGGGACTAGCGGTGTACGAGCAGTACTTC.